This TCR beta chain came from a study of cytotoxic CD8 clonotypes in ibrutinib-treated CLL. Looking at the study overall: With a range of 6 to 36, the median treatment time before response samples were taken was roughly 12 months. Sequencing produced an average of about 280,000 productive templates and 85,000 to 95,000 productive rearrangements per sample.

Generated by immunoSEQ multiplex PCR, the TCRdb table keeps only in-frame clones and is missing some. The table includes approximately 84,000 clones, about 82% detected once. About this clone itself: No antigen is known for it.

Findings and limits, study-wide: Clonality correlated strongly with circulating CD8+ T cells and exceeded age-matched healthy donors at baseline. Sustained-remission patients were sampled at one set of times and progressing patients at different ones.

V was shortened by 1 base and J by 6 bases, with 13 bases between the two germline ends. CDR1 and CDR2 from the germline V gene are LNHDA and SQIVND (reference sequence). There are 14 residues in the CDR3. The sequencing used PBMCs, collected before ibrutinib treatment. The clonotype comes from a human donor with chronic lymphocytic leukemia. The rearrangement joins TRBV19 to TRBJ2-7, with D tentatively TRBD2 (5 bases). The CDR3: CASSIVGTRGEQYF. CDR3 DNA: TGTGCCAGTAGTATAGTGGGTACCCGGGGCGAGCAGTACTTC.